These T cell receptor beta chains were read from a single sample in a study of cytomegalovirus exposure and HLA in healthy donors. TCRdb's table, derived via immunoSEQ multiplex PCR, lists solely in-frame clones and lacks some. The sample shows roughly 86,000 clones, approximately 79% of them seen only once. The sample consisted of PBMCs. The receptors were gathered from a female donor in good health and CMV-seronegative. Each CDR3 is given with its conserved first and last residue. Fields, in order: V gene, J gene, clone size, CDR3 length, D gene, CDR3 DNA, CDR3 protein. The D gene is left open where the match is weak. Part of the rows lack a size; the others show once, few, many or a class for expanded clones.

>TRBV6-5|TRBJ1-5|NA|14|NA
TGTGCCAGCAGTTACACACACAGGGTCCAGCCCCAGCATTTT
CASSYTHRVQPQHF
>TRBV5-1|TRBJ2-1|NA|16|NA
TGCGCCAGCAGCTTCCTAGCGCTGAGCTCCTACAATGAGCAGTTCTTC
CASSFLALSSYNEQFF
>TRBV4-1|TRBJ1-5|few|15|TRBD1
TGCGCCAGCTCATCAACGACAGGGGTAAATCAGCCCCAGCATTTT
CASSSTTGVNQPQHF
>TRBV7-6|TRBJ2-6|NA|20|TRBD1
TGTGCCAGCAGCTTAATAGTACCGGGACAGGGGAACCCTGGGGCCAACGTCCTGACTTTC
CASSLIVPGQGNPGANVLTF
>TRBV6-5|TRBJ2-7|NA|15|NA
TGTGCCAGCAGAACGGGGTCGGGCGGGGAGCGCGAGCAGTACTTC
CASRTGSGGEREQYF
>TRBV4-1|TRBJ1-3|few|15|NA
TGCGCCAGCAGCCAAGAGGCCAGGGTTGGAAACACCATATATTTT
CASSQEARVGNTIYF
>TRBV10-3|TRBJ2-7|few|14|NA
TGTGCCATCAGTGAGAACCCGGACTACTACGAGCAGTACTTC
CAISENPDYYEQYF
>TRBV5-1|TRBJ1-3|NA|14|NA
TGCGCCAGCAGCTTCGGGGGATCTGGAAACGCCATATATTTT
CASSFGGSGNAIYF
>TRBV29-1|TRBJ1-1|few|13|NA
TGCAGCGGCAAGACAAAGCAGAACACTGAAGCTTTCTTT
CSGKTKQNTEAFF
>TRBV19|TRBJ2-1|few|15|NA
TGTGCCAGTAGGGACAGATTGAGCTCCTACAATGAGCAGTTCTTC
CASRDRLSSYNEQFF
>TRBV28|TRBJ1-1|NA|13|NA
TGTGCCAGCAGTTTATGGGCGGGGACTGAAGCTTTCTTT
CASSLWAGTEAFF
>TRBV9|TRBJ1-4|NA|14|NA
TGTGCCAGCAGCGTACCGGACAGAGATGAAAAACTGTTTTTT
CASSVPDRDEKLFF
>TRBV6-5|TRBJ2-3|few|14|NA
TGTGCCAGCAGTTACTCGGAAGGGGCAGATACGCAGTATTTT
CASSYSEGADTQYF